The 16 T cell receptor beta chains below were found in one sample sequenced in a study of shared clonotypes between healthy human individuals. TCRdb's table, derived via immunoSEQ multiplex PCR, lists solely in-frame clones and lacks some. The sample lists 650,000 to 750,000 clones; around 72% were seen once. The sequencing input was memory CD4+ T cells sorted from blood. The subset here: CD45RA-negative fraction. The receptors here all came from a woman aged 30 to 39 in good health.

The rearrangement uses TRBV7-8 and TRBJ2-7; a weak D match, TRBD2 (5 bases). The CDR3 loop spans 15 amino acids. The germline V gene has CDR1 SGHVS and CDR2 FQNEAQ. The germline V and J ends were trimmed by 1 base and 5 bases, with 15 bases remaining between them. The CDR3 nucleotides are TGTGCCAGCAGCTTAGTCCGAGGAGGCTGGGACGAGCAGTACTTC. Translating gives CASSLVRGGWDEQYF.

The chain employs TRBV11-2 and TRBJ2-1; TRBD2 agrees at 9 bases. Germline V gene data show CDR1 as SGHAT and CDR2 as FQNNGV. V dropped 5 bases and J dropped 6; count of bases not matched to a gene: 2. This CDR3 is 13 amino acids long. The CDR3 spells CASSLSGSNEQFF. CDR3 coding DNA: TGTGCCAGCAGCCTTAGCGGGAGCAATGAGCAGTTCTTC. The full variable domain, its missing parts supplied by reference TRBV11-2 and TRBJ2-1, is EAGVAQSPRYKIIEKRQSVAFWCNPISGHATLYWYQQILGQGPKLLIQFQNNGVVDDSQLPKDRFSAERLKGVDSTLKIQPAKLEDSAVYLCASSLSGSNEQFFGPGTRLTVL.

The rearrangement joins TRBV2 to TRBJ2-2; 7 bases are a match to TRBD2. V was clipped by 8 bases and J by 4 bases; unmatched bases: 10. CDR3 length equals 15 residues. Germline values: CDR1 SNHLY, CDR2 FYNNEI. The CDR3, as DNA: TGTGCCAGCCGGGTACGGGAGGTGGGCACCGGGGAGCTGTTTTTT. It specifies CASRVREVGTGELFF. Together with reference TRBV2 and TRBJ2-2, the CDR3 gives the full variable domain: EPEVTQTPSHQVTQMGQEVILRCVPISNHLYFYWYRQILGQKVEFLVSFYNNEISEKSEIFDDQFSVERPDGSNFTLKIRSTKLEDSAMYFCASRVREVGTGELFFGEGSRLTVL.

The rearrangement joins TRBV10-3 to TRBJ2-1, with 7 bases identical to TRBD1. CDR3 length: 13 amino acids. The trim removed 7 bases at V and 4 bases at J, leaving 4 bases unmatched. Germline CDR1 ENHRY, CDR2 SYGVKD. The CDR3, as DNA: TGTGCCATCACCGAACAGGGGTACAATGAGCAGTTCTTC. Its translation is CAITEQGYNEQFF.

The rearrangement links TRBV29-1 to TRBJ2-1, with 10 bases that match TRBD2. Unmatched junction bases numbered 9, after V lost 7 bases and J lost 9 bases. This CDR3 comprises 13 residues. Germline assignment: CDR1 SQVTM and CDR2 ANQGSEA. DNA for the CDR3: TGCAGCGCAACTAGCGGGATCCCCCCTGAGCAGTTCTTC. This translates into CSATSGIPPEQFF.

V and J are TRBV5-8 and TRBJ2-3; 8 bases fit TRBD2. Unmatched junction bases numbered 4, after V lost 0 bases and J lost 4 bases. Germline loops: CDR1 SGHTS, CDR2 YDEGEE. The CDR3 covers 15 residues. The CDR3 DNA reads TGTGCCAGCAGCTTGGTGACAGCGGGGGCAGATACGCAGTATTTT. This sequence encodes CASSLVTAGADTQYF. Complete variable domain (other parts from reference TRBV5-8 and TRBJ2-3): EAGVTQSPTHLIKTRGQQATLRCSPISGHTSVYWYQQALGLGLQFLLWYDEGEERNRGNFPPRFSGRQFPNYSSELNVNALELEDSALYLCASSLVTAGADTQYFGPGTRLTVL.

The CDR3: CASSVMSGDTGELFF. The CDR3 coding sequence is TGTGCCAGCAGTGTTATGAGCGGGGACACCGGGGAGCTGTTTTTT. This rearrangement joins TRBV2 to TRBJ2-2; 7 bases match TRBD2. V was clipped by 4 bases and J by 3 bases; unmatched bases: 5. This CDR3 has 15 amino acids. The germline V gene encodes CDR1 SNHLY and CDR2 FYNNEI.

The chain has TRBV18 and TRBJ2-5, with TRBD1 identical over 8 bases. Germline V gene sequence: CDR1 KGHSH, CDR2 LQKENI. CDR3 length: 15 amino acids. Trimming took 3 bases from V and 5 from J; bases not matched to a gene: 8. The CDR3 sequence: CASSPGTGPGETQYF. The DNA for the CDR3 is TGTGCCAGCTCACCGGGGACAGGCCCGGGGGAGACCCAGTACTTC.

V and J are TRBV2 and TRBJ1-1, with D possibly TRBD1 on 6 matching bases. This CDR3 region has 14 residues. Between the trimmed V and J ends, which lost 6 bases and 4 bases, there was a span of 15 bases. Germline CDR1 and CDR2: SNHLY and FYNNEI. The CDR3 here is CASSLQGVGTEAFF. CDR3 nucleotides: TGTGCCAGCAGCCTACAGGGAGTTGGCACTGAAGCTTTCTTT.

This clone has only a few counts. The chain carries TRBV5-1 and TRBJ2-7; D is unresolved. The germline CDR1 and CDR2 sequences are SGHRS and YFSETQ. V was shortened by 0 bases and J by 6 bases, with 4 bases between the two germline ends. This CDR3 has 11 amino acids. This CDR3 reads CASSLDGEQYF. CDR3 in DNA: TGCGCCAGCAGCTTGGATGGCGAGCAGTACTTC.

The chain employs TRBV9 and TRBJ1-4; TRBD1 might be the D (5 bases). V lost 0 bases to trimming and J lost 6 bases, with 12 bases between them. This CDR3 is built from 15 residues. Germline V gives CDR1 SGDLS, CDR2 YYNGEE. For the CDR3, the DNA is TGTGCCAGCAGCGTAGGGGGGAGCCCGGATGAAAAACTGTTTTTT. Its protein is CASSVGGSPDEKLFF.

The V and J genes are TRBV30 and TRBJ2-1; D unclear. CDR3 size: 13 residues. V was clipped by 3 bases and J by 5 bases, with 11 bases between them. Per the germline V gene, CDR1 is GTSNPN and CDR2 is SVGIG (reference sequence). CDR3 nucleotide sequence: TGTGCCTGGAGGTTGGGGTGGGACAATGAGCAGTTCTTC. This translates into CAWRLGWDNEQFF.

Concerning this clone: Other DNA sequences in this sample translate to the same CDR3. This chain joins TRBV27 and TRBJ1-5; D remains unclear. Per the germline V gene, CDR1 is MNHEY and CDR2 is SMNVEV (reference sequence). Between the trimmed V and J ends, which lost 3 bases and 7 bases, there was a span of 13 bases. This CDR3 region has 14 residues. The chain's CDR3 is CASSLSGVGQPQHF. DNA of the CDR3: TGTGCCAGCAGTTTGTCTGGGGTGGGCCAGCCCCAGCATTTT.

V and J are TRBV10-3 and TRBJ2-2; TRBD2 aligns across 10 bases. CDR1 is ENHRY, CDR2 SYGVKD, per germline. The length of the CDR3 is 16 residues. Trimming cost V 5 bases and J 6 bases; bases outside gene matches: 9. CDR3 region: CAISYTSGTPPGELFF. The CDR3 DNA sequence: TGTGCCATCAGTTACACTAGCGGGACTCCCCCCGGGGAGCTGTTTTTT.

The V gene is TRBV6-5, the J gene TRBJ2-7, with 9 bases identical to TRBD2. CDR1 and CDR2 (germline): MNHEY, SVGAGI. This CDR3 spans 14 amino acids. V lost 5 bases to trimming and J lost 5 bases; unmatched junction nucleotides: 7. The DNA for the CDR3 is TGTGCCAGCAGTCCTAAAGCGGGAGGTAACGAGCAGTACTTC. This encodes CASSPKAGGNEQYF.

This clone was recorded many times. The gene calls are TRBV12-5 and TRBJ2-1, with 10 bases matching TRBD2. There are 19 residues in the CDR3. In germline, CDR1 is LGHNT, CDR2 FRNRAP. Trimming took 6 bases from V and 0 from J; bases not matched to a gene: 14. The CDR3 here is CASGTGLAMPPTSYNEQFF. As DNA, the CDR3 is TGTGCTAGTGGCACGGGACTAGCGATGCCACCGACCTCCTACAATGAGCAGTTCTTC.